This is a list of T cell receptor beta chains from one sample in a study of OX40 agonist ivuxolimab in advanced cancers. The repertoire was sequenced with immunoSEQ multiplex PCR; TCRdb's copy has only in-frame clones and lacks some. The table has some 78,000 clones, 70% to 90% seen once. The sample consisted of CD4+ or CD8+ T cells sorted from blood, taken in a trial of the OX40 agonist ivuxolimab. The source of these receptors is an adult with an advanced solid tumor such as melanoma, head and neck, liver or kidney cancer. Both conserved end residues are part of each CDR3. D genes are given only for firm matches. The size entry is marked missing in some rows and otherwise reads once, few, many or a size class.

TRBD2	TRBJ2-5	TRBV5-6	NA	CASGGLAGDLETQYF	TGTGCCAGCGGAGGACTAGCGGGAGATTTGGAGACCCAGTACTTC
TRBD1	TRBJ2-5	TRBV5-4	NA	CASSGTGGGETQYF	TGTGCCAGCAGCGGGACAGGGGGTGGAGAGACCCAGTACTTC
TRBD2	TRBJ2-3	TRBV15	NA	CATSPPGRAGFDTQYF	TGTGCCACCAGCCCACCTGGTAGAGCGGGGTTTGATACGCAGTATTTT
TRBD1	TRBJ2-7	TRBV5-1	NA	CASSSVITATGGNEQYF	TGCGCCAGCAGCTCCGTCATTACCGCGACAGGGGGCAACGAGCAGTACTTC
NA	TRBJ2-3	TRBV6-5	NA	CASSYAQTDTQYF	TGTGCCAGCAGTTACGCCCAGACAGATACGCAGTATTTT
TRBD1	TRBJ1-2	TRBV19	NA	CATSTARGRAGGYTF	TGTGCCACTAGCACCGCCAGGGGGCGGGCCGGTGGCTACACCTTC
NA	TRBJ2-3	TRBV4-3	NA	CASSRNSAGRGADTQYF	TGCGCCAGCAGCCGCAATTCGGCGGGCCGAGGGGCAGATACGCAGTATTTT
NA	TRBJ1-2	TRBV11-2	NA	CASSSLRFNYGYTF	TGTGCCAGCAGCTCGCTCAGGTTTAACTATGGCTACACCTTC
TRBD2	TRBJ2-1	TRBV27	NA	CASSWGLAGNEQFF	TGTGCCAGCAGTTGGGGACTAGCGGGCAATGAGCAGTTCTTC
NA	TRBJ2-3	TRBV9	once	CASSVMGGGYTDTQYF	TGTGCCAGCAGCGTTATGGGCGGGGGCTACACAGATACGCAGTATTTT
NA	TRBJ1-1	TRBV6-1	NA	CASSSGGQNTEAFF	TGTGCCAGCTCAAGCGGCGGTCAGAACACTGAAGCTTTCTTT
NA	TRBJ1-6	TRBV19	NA	CASSIGQFNSPLHF	TGTGCCAGTAGTATAGGACAGTTTAATTCACCCCTCCACTTT
NA	TRBJ1-6	TRBV2	NA	CASSEGWSPLHF	TGTGCCAGCAGTGAAGGCTGGTCACCCCTCCACTTT
NA	TRBJ2-3	TRBV6-1	NA	CASRRDAGTDTQYF	TGTGCCAGCAGGCGGGACGCCGGGACAGATACGCAGTATTTT
NA	TRBJ1-5	TRBV6-5	NA	CASSPGGGFQPQHF	TGTGCCAGCAGCCCCGGCGGGGGTTTCCAGCCCCAGCATTTT
NA	TRBJ1-4	TRBV6-5	NA	CASSYSLGEKLFF	TGTGCCAGCAGTTACTCGCTGGGGGAAAAACTGTTTTTT
TRBD1	TRBJ1-4	TRBV18	NA	CASSRDRVEEKLFF	TGTGCCAGCTCGCGGGACAGGGTGGAAGAAAAACTGTTTTTT
NA	TRBJ1-1	TRBV19	NA	CASSIGEMNTEAFF	TGTGCCAGTAGTATCGGAGAAATGAACACTGAAGCTTTCTTT
NA	TRBJ2-5	TRBV5-1	NA	CASNPQGIEETQYF	TGCGCCAGCAACCCACAGGGAATAGAAGAGACCCAGTACTTC
NA	TRBJ2-7	TRBV11-2	NA	CASSSHDGKRGYEQYF	TGTGCCAGCAGCTCCCACGACGGGAAAAGGGGCTACGAGCAGTACTTC
NA	TRBJ1-4	TRBV30	NA	CAWNQKQGGNEKLFF	TGTGCCTGGAACCAGAAACAGGGAGGAAATGAAAAACTGTTTTTT
NA	TRBJ2-5	TRBV29-1	few	CSVDQGGETQYF	TGCAGCGTAGACCAGGGCGGGGAGACCCAGTACTTC